Listed below are T cell receptor beta chains from one sample, sequenced in a study of shared clonotypes between healthy human individuals. TCRdb's table, derived via immunoSEQ multiplex PCR, lists solely in-frame clones and lacks some. The sample includes just over 95,000 clones, 67% of them seen just once. Sequenced input: memory CD8+ T cells sorted from blood. The receptors shown here come from a man aged 30-40 years in good health. CDR3s include the opening cysteine and the closing phenylalanine or tryptophan. A D gene is named only where the DNA matches it firmly. Rows may omit the clone size; those that give it use once, few, many or a size class.

TRBV13	TRBJ2-7	.	few	TGTGCCAGCAGCTCGGATTGGGGGACCTACGAGCAGTACTTC	CASSSDWGTYEQYF
TRBV28	TRBJ2-7	.	.	TGTGCCAGCAGTTTAGAGGGCGTTCTCTCCTACGAGCAGTACTTC	CASSLEGVLSYEQYF
TRBV7-9	TRBJ1-1	.	.	TGTGCCAGCAGCTTAGTCGTAGGTATGAACACTGAAGCTTTCTTT	CASSLVVGMNTEAFF
TRBV5-6	TRBJ2-7	TRBD2	few	TGTGCCAGCAGCTGGGGACTAGCGGGAGGCGAGCAGTACTTC	CASSWGLAGGEQYF
TRBV25-1	TRBJ2-2	TRBD1	.	TGTGCCAGCAGTCAAGAGGACAGGACGAACACCGGGGAGCTGTTTTTT	CASSQEDRTNTGELFF
TRBV28	TRBJ2-7	TRBD1	.	TGTGCCAGCAAAGCATTCGGGACAGTTTCCTACGAGCAGTACTTC	CASKAFGTVSYEQYF
TRBV28	TRBJ2-3	TRBD2	.	TGTGCCAGCAGTTGGGTCAGCGGGAGTGGTACAGATACGCAGTATTTT	CASSWVSGSGTDTQYF
TRBV27	TRBJ2-1	TRBD2	.	TGTGCCAGCAGTTTATACCCGGGACTAGCGGGAGTTAGCTCCTACAATGAGCAGTTCTTC	CASSLYPGLAGVSSYNEQFF
TRBV9	TRBJ1-1	.	many	TGTGCCAGCAGCGTAAGCGGGGGGCAGACTGAAGCTTTCTTT	CASSVSGGQTEAFF
TRBV11-3	TRBJ2-3	TRBD1	.	TGTGCCAGCAGCATGACAGGGATCACAGATACGCAGTATTTT	CASSMTGITDTQYF
TRBV28	TRBJ1-2	.	few	TGTGCCAGCAGTTTCCGAGGGCCGGGCTACACCTTC	CASSFRGPGYTF
TRBV27	TRBJ2-7	.	.	TGTGCCAGCAGTGCACTCCTCTTTAATCCCAATCTACACGAGCAGTACTTC	CASSALLFNPNLHEQYF
TRBV6-6	TRBJ2-5	.	.	TGTGCCAGCACCGAGATGGGGGCGGGGAAGACCCAGTACTTC	CASTEMGAGKTQYF
TRBV9	TRBJ2-2	.	.	TGTGCCAGCAGCGTAGACGGGACGAACACCGGGGAGCTGTTTTTT	CASSVDGTNTGELFF
TRBV7-9	TRBJ2-7	.	.	TGTGCCAGCAGCTTAAACGGCCCCGAGCAGTACTTC	CASSLNGPEQYF
TRBV28	TRBJ2-1	TRBD2	few	TGTGCCAGCAGTCCCGGACTAGCGGGAGATATCGACAATGAGCAGTTCTTC	CASSPGLAGDIDNEQFF
TRBV19	TRBJ2-5	.	few	TGTGCCAGTAGTTTCGGGATTCGAGAGACCCAGTACTTC	CASSFGIRETQYF
TRBV6-4	TRBJ2-1	TRBD2	.	TGTGCCAGCAGTGCCTATAGCGGGACAAATGAGCAGTTCTTC	CASSAYSGTNEQFF
TRBV9	TRBJ2-7	TRBD2	.	TGTGCCAGCAGCGGGGAAGGGACTACCGGGAACGAGCAGTACTTC	CASSGEGTTGNEQYF
TRBV10-1	TRBJ2-1	.	.	TGCGCCAGCAGTGAGTTTGGCAATGAGCAGTTCTTC	CASSEFGNEQFF
TRBV7-9	TRBJ1-4	.	.	TGTGCCAGCAGCTCGAGACGAGCAGAGGATAATGAAAAACTGTTTTTT	CASSSRRAEDNEKLFF
TRBV28	TRBJ2-1	.	.	TGTGCCAGCAGACGTCCTGGTGGGCTAGGACGGTCCTACAATGAGCAGTTCTTC	CASRRPGGLGRSYNEQFF
TRBV27	TRBJ2-7	.	.	TGTGCCAGCAGTCCCCTTGGGAGCCCCGGGGCAGGTTACGAGCAGTACTTC	CASSPLGSPGAGYEQYF
TRBV4-1	TRBJ1-1	.	few	TGCGCCAGCAGCCTCCTAATCGGCCCAAACACTGAAGCTTTCTTT	CASSLLIGPNTEAFF
TRBV18	TRBJ2-1	.	few	TGTGCCAGCTCACCCGGCGGGATCTATAACAATGAGCAGTTCTTC	CASSPGGIYNNEQFF
TRBV5-1	TRBJ2-2	TRBD2	.	TGCGCCAGCAGCTTGGGCGGGAGGCTGGGCACCGGGGAGCTGTTTTTT	CASSLGGRLGTGELFF
TRBV7-9	TRBJ2-5	.	.	TGTGCCAGCAGCTTTCGACAAGAGACCCAGTACTTC	CASSFRQETQYF
TRBV4-1	TRBJ1-1	.	.	TGCGCCAGCAGCCCCCCCCTTAGGAGCACTGAAGCTTTCTTT	CASSPPLRSTEAFF
TRBV7-9	TRBJ2-1	TRBD2	.	TGTGCCAGCAGCTCGGGACTAGCGGGAGTCTCCTACAATGAGCAGTTCTTC	CASSSGLAGVSYNEQFF
TRBV21-1	TRBJ1-5	.	once	TGTGCCAGCAGCAAAGGGGTCGGTCCCCATCAGCCCCAGCATTTT	CASSKGVGPHQPQHF